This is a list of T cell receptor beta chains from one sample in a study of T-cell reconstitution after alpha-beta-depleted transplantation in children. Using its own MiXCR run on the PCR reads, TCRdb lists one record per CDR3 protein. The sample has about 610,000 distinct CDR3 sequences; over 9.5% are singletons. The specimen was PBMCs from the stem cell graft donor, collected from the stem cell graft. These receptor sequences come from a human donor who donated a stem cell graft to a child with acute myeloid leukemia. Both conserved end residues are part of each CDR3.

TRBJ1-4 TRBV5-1 CASSPLMVIDSLKEKLFF
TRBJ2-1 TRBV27 CASSFPDRGHNEQFF
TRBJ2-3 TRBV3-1 CASSVIVRGASGTDTQYF
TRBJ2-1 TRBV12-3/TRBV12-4 CASSLAFPTAGGVDNEQFF
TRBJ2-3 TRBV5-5 CASSDPSTDTQYF
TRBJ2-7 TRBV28 CASSLSPFGQYF
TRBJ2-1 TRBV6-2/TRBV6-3 CASSYSRGLAGGPSSYNEQFF
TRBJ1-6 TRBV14 CASSQENLSSPLHF
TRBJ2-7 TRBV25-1 CASSDPLQASGEQYF
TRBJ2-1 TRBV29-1 CSVSQGTYNEQFF
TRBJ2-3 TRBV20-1 CSARSSGVRGDTQYF
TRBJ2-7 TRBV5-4 CASSPQASVHEQYF
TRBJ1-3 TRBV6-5 CASSSVPGQGTSSGNTIYF
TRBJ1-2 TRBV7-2 CASSLSLAGLNYGYTF
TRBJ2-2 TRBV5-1 CASSEGYTGELFF
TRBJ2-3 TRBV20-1 CSARGHFSRNTDTQYF
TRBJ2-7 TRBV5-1 CARLVGGPTYEQYF
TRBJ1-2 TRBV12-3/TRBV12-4 CASSTGTGGYGYTF
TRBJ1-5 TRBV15 CATSVSGNSNQPQHF
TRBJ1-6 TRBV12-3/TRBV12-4 CASSRQGENSPLHF
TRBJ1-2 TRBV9 CASRALGTNYGYTF
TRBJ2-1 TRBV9 CASSSQRGYNEQFF
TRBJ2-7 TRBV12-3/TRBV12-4 CASSAREREQYF
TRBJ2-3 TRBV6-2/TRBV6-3 CASSYGIGRGADTQYF
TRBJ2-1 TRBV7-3 CASSSTSGSSYNEQFF
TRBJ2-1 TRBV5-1 CASREPSTHEQFF
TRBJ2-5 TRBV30 CAWSAEASGSLETQYF
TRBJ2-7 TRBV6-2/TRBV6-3 CASRETSEQYF
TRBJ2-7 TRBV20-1 CSAQGQGVYSYEQYF
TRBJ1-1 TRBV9 CASSTRAGNEGEAFF
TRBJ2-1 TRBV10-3 CAIKLGDLNEQFF
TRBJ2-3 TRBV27 CASSRDRGDAFADTQYF
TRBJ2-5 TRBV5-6 CASSPDPLATQETQYF
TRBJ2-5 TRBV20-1 CSALLALKETQYF
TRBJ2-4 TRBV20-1 CSAGRGQGANIQYF
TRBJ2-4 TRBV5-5 CASSLLGENIQYF
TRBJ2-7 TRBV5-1 CASSLFQREDYEQYF
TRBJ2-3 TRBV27 CASSPPPRTYSTDTQYF
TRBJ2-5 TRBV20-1 CSARDAQGRETQYF
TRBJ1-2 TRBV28 CASSLFSGQGYGYTF
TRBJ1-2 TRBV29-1 CSEPGQFYGYTF
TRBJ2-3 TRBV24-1 CATSDLKSERAPLDTQYF
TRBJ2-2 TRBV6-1 CASSWTSVGELFF